A single sample gave rise to the 8 T cell receptor beta chains below, sequenced in a study of T cells in Graves' hyperthyroidism and ophthalmopathy. Researchers took RNA transcripts and amplified the TCR beta CDR3 regions from them. A set of HTBI primers served as the primers for a first-round RT-PCR of the TCR CDR3. TCRdb fed the multiplex PCR reads into MiXCR, producing one record per CDR3 protein. The sample carries about 570,000 distinct CDR3 sequences, approximately 14% recorded once. Specimen: blood. Every receptor here comes from a woman in her 40s with Graves' hyperthyroidism.

As DNA, the CDR3 is TGTGCCAGCAGCCCCACGCTAACTAGCGGGAAAGCCTTAGGTAACTCCTACGAGCAGTACTTC. Residues: CASSPTLTSGKALGNSYEQYF. The gene calls are TRBV14 and TRBJ2-7, with 10 positions matching TRBD2. After removal of 4 bases from V and 0 bases from J, the junction contained 21 bases not matched to a gene. This CDR3 is 21 amino acids long. The germline V gene encodes CDR1 SGHDN and CDR2 FVKESK.

This clonotype was observed a few times. The DNA for the CDR3 is TGTGCCAGCAGTCCCGACTTCTACAATGAGCAGTTCTTC. Protein: CASSPDFYNEQFF. The chain joins TRBV7-3 to TRBJ2-1; D not certain. V was pared by 6 bases and J by 3 bases, with 9 bases between. CDR1 and CDR2 from the germline V gene are SGHTA and FQGTGA. The CDR3 extends over 13 amino acids.

This clonotype was recorded many times. This chain connects TRBV7-2 to TRBJ2-5; 12 nucleotides align to TRBD2. V gave up 5 bases and J gave up 2 bases; unmatched junction bases: 6. Germline CDR1 is SGHTA and CDR2 is FQGNSA. The CDR3 is 16 residues long. DNA of the CDR3: TGTGCCAGCAGCCCAGGACTAGCGGGACAGCAAGAGACCCAGTACTTC. As protein: CASSPGLAGQQETQYF.

This clonotype was counted only a few times. This chain links TRBV20-1 with TRBJ1-1, with 9 nucleotides matching TRBD1. There are 13 residues in the CDR3. Germline CDR1 reads DFQATT; CDR2 reads SNEGSKA (reference sequence). DNA for the CDR3: TGCAGGGGACAGGGTAGATGGGACACTGAAGCTTTCTTT. Amino acid sequence: CRGQGRWDTEAFF.

This clonotype was observed at least ten times. The chain employs TRBV5-1 and TRBJ1-6, with D maybe TRBD1 (6 bases). Trimming stripped 2 bases from V and 5 bases from J, with 8 bases between. This CDR3 comprises 14 residues. CDR1 and CDR2 from the germline V gene are SGHRS and YFSETQ. The CDR3 spells CASSLTGNNSPLHF. The DNA for the CDR3 is TGCGCCAGCAGCTTAACAGGGAATAATTCACCCCTCCACTTT.

This clonotype was recorded many times. The rearrangement joins TRBV30 to TRBJ1-2, with a possible D match to TRBD1 (6 bases). Between the trimmed V and J ends, which lost 4 bases and 7 bases, there was a span of 13 bases. CDR3 length: 12 residues. The germline gives CDR1 GTSNPN, CDR2 SVGIG (reference sequence). CDR3 DNA sequence: TGTGCCTGGACCACCGGGACACCTGGCTACACCTTC. Translation: CAWTTGTPGYTF.

This clonotype was detected many times. This chain joins TRBV15 and TRBJ2-1; D uncertain. Trimming left V 0 bases short and J 4 bases short, with 13 bases between. Germline lookup yields CDR1 LNHNV and CDR2 YYDKDF (reference sequence). The CDR3 is 16 amino acids. For the CDR3, the DNA is TGTGCCACCAGCAGAGATCGGCTAATCCCTTACAATGAGCAGTTCTTC. The encoded protein is CATSRDRLIPYNEQFF.

This clonotype was seen repeatedly, ten times or more. This chain joins TRBV24-1 and TRBJ2-1, with D perhaps TRBD1 (5 bases). Germline CDR1 and CDR2: KGHDR and SFDVKD. V shed 2 bases and J shed 7 bases, with 11 bases lying between them. The length of the CDR3 is 14 residues. This CDR3 reads CATSDSGRANEQFF. The CDR3 DNA reads TGTGCCACCAGTGATTCTGGCAGGGCGAATGAGCAGTTCTTC.